This is a list of T cell receptor beta chains from one sample in a study of blood T cell repertoires in COVID-19. Assay used: immunoSEQ multiplex PCR; TCRdb lists only in-frame clones, some missing. In the table there are 350,000 to 450,000 clones, approximately 91% of which are singletons. The sample comprised PBMCs or T cells enriched from blood (not recorded which). The origin of the receptors is a woman aged 40 to 55 who had been exposed to COVID-19. Each CDR3 is given without its conserved first and last residue. Not every row has a clone size; where given, it reads once, few, many or a size class.

size: once
J: TRBJ2-4
V: TRBV19
CDR3: ASPAVGQGKNIQY

size: NA
J: TRBJ1-1
V: TRBV7-2
CDR3: ASSLAGGLVAF

size: NA
J: TRBJ1-1
V: TRBV4-2
CDR3: ASTSRLQAANTEAF

size: NA
J: TRBJ2-3
V: TRBV2
CDR3: ASSEGGGTQY

size: NA
J: TRBJ2-5
V: TRBV7-2
CDR3: ASSLTAGGPPQETQY

size: NA
J: TRBJ1-2
V: TRBV10-3
CDR3: AISVDSYGYT

size: NA
J: TRBJ1-5
V: TRBV2
CDR3: ASSVQGNSNQPQH

size: NA
J: TRBJ1-1
V: TRBV6-1
CDR3: ASSDFGLENTEAF

size: NA
J: TRBJ1-1
V: TRBV30
CDR3: AWNRGGLNTEAF

size: NA
J: TRBJ1-2
V: TRBV6-5
CDR3: ASSPGSQANYGYT

size: NA
J: TRBJ1-2
V: TRBV19
CDR3: ASFSDPTGLQGYT

size: NA
J: TRBJ2-7
V: TRBV6-5
CDR3: ASRIQESYEQY

size: once
J: TRBJ2-5
V: TRBV30
CDR3: AWRAGQARQETQY

size: NA
J: TRBJ2-2
V: TRBV27
CDR3: ASSFSLTGIGELF

size: NA
J: TRBJ2-3
V: TRBV11-2
CDR3: ASSLGRRTDTQY

size: NA
J: TRBJ1-3
V: TRBV7-8
CDR3: ASSLESAGNTIY

size: NA
J: TRBJ1-3
V: TRBV3-1/TRBV3-2
CDR3: ASSLPGQPHSGNTIY

size: NA
J: TRBJ1-1
V: TRBV5-8
CDR3: ASSFPRAGRITEAF

size: once
J: TRBJ1-3
V: TRBV30
CDR3: AWSVLPPRSTIY

size: NA
J: TRBJ2-2
V: TRBV11-2
CDR3: ASSPTTIGELF

size: NA
J: TRBJ2-7
V: TRBV7-2
CDR3: ASSLLGTVYEQY

size: NA
J: TRBJ1-2
V: TRBV4-2
CDR3: ASSQNTGQTYGYT

size: NA
J: TRBJ1-6
V: TRBV19
CDR3: ASGRGDNSPLH